This entry is about one T cell receptor (beta chain). The data are from a study of blood T cell repertoires in COVID-19. Assay: immunoSEQ multiplex PCR; the TCRdb copy retains only in-frame clones and omits some. The profile shows 150,000 to 200,000 clones, more than 75% of them singletons. Germline assignment: CDR1 SGHVS and CDR2 FQNEAQ. There are 18 residues in the CDR3. V was clipped by 1 base and J by 7 bases; unmatched bases: 13. This chain connects TRBV7-8 to TRBJ1-6; TRBD1 agrees at 7 bases. The specimen was PBMCs or T cells enriched from blood (not recorded which). The sequence derives from a woman aged 45-65 years with acute COVID-19. This CDR3 reads CASSLGVGGRGSNSPLHF. The CDR3 coding sequence is TGTGCCAGCAGCTTAGGGGTCGGCGGCAGGGGGTCAAATTCACCCCTCCACTTT.